This is a list of T cell receptor beta chains from one sample in a study of T-cell reconstitution after alpha-beta-depleted transplantation in children. Via MiXCR, TCRdb re-called the PCR reads, giving one row per CDR3 protein. This table has about 460,000 distinct CDR3 sequences, 10% to 13% appearing once. The sample was PBMCs, taken before TCRalphabeta/CD19-depleted stem cell transplant. The receptors shown here come from a child aged 2-15 years with inherited bone marrow failure, due to receive a stem cell transplant. CDR3s include the opening cysteine and the closing phenylalanine or tryptophan. Fields, in order: J gene, clone size, D gene, V gene, CDR3 DNA, CDR3 protein. A D gene is named only where the DNA matches it firmly. The size entry is marked missing in some rows and otherwise reads once, few, many or a size class.

J: TRBJ1-5; size: many; D: -; V: TRBV2; DNA: TGTGCCAGCAGTGAAGGTTCAGGATTCAATCAGCCCCAGCATTTT; CDR3: CASSEGSGFNQPQHF
J: TRBJ1-2; size: -; D: -; V: TRBV5-6; DNA: TGTGCCAGCAGCTTGGAGGGCGCGGGGTACTATGGCTACACCTTC; CDR3: CASSLEGAGYYGYTF
J: TRBJ1-3; size: many; D: -; V: TRBV7-2; DNA: TGTGCCAGCAGCTTACTGTTTTTCCGGGACGGCGTGGCGTTGGGAGCTGGAAACACCATATATTTT; CDR3: CASSLLFFRDGVALGAGNTIYF
J: TRBJ2-5; size: many; D: TRBD1; V: TRBV5-4; DNA: TGTGCCAGCTTTCGAGACAGGGTTGGAGAGACCCAGTACTTC; CDR3: CASFRDRVGETQYF
J: TRBJ1-5; size: many; D: -; V: TRBV27; DNA: TGTGCCAGCAGTTTAGAACCGGCAGGTCAGCCCCAGCATTTT; CDR3: CASSLEPAGQPQHF
J: TRBJ2-4; size: -; D: TRBD2; V: TRBV12-3/TRBV12-4; DNA: TGTGCCTGCTGTTTAGAGGTACTAGCGGGAGAAGTAGCCAAAAACATTCAGTACTTC; CDR3: CACCLEVLAGEVAKNIQYF
J: TRBJ1-1; size: -; D: -; V: TRBV25-1; DNA: TGTGCCAGCAGCCCAACGGGCTTTAGTGGCACTGAAGCTTTGTTT; CDR3: CASSPTGFSGTEALF
J: TRBJ2-2; size: few; D: -; V: TRBV20-1; DNA: TGCAGTGCTAATCAACTTAAGAACACCGGGGAGCTGTTTTTT; CDR3: CSANQLKNTGELFF
J: TRBJ1-1; size: many; D: TRBD1; V: TRBV12-3/TRBV12-4; DNA: TGTGCCAGCAGTTTATCTCGGACAGGGAACACTGAAGCTTTCTTT; CDR3: CASSLSRTGNTEAFF
J: TRBJ1-2; size: many; D: TRBD1; V: TRBV4-1; DNA: TGCGCCAGCAGCCAAGTTACAGGGGACTATGGCTACACCTTC; CDR3: CASSQVTGDYGYTF
J: TRBJ2-1; size: many; D: TRBD2; V: TRBV6-5; DNA: TGTGCCAGCAGTTACCCCGGGCTAGCGGGAAGAAATGAGCAGTTCTTC; CDR3: CASSYPGLAGRNEQFF
J: TRBJ1-1; size: many; D: -; V: TRBV20-1; DNA: TGCAGTGCTAGAGACCTTATTGACAGGCCCAATGCTTTCTTT; CDR3: CSARDLIDRPNAFF
J: TRBJ2-1; size: many; D: -; V: TRBV20-1; DNA: TGCAGTGCTAGAGAATCGGGACGCCACAATGAGCAGTTCTTC; CDR3: CSARESGRHNEQFF
J: TRBJ2-7; size: -; D: -; V: TRBV27; DNA: TGTGCCAGCAGCTTCGGACTATCGAACGAGCAGTACTTC; CDR3: CASSFGLSNEQYF
J: TRBJ2-7; size: many; D: TRBD2; V: TRBV5-1; DNA: TGCGCCAGCGGTGCGGGAGATGACTACGAGCAGTACTTC; CDR3: CASGAGDDYEQYF
J: TRBJ2-1; size: few; D: -; V: TRBV20-1; DNA: TGCAGTGCTAGCCTATTAGCGGAGACCTACAATGAGCAGTTCTTC; CDR3: CSASLLAETYNEQFF
J: TRBJ2-1; size: -; D: -; V: TRBV4-3; DNA: TGCGCCAGCAGCCAAGGAGGGGGGCCCCCATACAATGAGCAGTTCTTC; CDR3: CASSQGGGPPYNEQFF
J: TRBJ2-1; size: many; D: -; V: TRBV12-3/TRBV12-4; DNA: TGTGCCAGCAGGCCCTTTGGAGGGGATGAGCAGTTCTTC; CDR3: CASRPFGGDEQFF
J: TRBJ2-3; size: many; D: TRBD2; V: TRBV7-9; DNA: TGTGCCTCTACTAGCGGGAGGACAGATACGCAGTATTTT; CDR3: CASTSGRTDTQYF
J: TRBJ2-7; size: many; D: -; V: TRBV7-9; DNA: TGTGCCAGCAGCTTCCCCCCGGCGGGAAGAGCGGCCTACGAGCAGTACTTC; CDR3: CASSFPPAGRAAYEQYF
J: TRBJ1-2; size: -; D: -; V: TRBV12-3/TRBV12-4; DNA: TGTGCCAGCAGTTTAGCGCCCAGGGATCGCTACACCTTC; CDR3: CASSLAPRDRYTF
J: TRBJ2-3; size: many; D: -; V: TRBV7-2; DNA: TGTGCCAGCAGCTTAGTGGGCGTCACAGATACGCAGTATTTT; CDR3: CASSLVGVTDTQYF
J: TRBJ2-2; size: few; D: -; V: TRBV20-1; DNA: TGCAGTGCTAGAGATATAGAAACCGGGGAGCTGTTTTTT; CDR3: CSARDIETGELFF
J: TRBJ2-7; size: -; D: TRBD2; V: TRBV11-2; DNA: TGTGCCAGCAGCTTAATCCTAGCGGGGGCCCCCGAGCAGTACTTC; CDR3: CASSLILAGAPEQYF
J: TRBJ2-1; size: -; D: TRBD2; V: TRBV3-1; DNA: TGTGCCAGCAGCCAAGGAAGCTTGGTAACTAGCGGGAGCAATGAGCAGTTCTTC; CDR3: CASSQGSLVTSGSNEQFF
J: TRBJ2-7; size: many; D: -; V: TRBV27; DNA: TGTGCCAGCAGTTTGGGCAGCCCTATCTCCTACGAGCAGTACTTC; CDR3: CASSLGSPISYEQYF
J: TRBJ2-3; size: many; D: -; V: TRBV20-1; DNA: TGCAGTGCCCACAGGGGGGGAACCACAGATACGCAGTATTTT; CDR3: CSAHRGGTTDTQYF
J: TRBJ1-2; size: few; D: -; V: TRBV18; DNA: TGTGCCAGCTCACCCCCGACCTTCCAGGCAGGGTCGAACTATGGCTACACCTTC; CDR3: CASSPPTFQAGSNYGYTF
J: TRBJ2-1; size: -; D: TRBD2; V: TRBV7-6; DNA: TGTGCCAGCAGCTTATTTACTAGCGGGAGTGGCAATGAGCAGTTCTTC; CDR3: CASSLFTSGSGNEQFF
J: TRBJ1-5; size: many; D: -; V: TRBV6-2/TRBV6-3; DNA: TGTGCCAGCACTCCCATGGGGCCGTATAGCAATCAGCCCCAGCATTTT; CDR3: CASTPMGPYSNQPQHF
J: TRBJ1-3; size: many; D: TRBD1; V: TRBV5-1; DNA: TGCGCCAGCAGCGGTGACAGGGCCCTCTCTGGAAACACCATATATTTT; CDR3: CASSGDRALSGNTIYF
J: TRBJ2-1; size: many; D: -; V: TRBV5-1; DNA: TGCGCCAGCAGCTTGGCCAACCATAACAATGAGCAGTTCTTC; CDR3: CASSLANHNNEQFF
J: TRBJ2-3; size: -; D: -; V: TRBV10-3; DNA: TGTGCCATCCGACCGGGACTCCTCACAGATACGCAGTATTTT; CDR3: CAIRPGLLTDTQYF
J: TRBJ2-1; size: many; D: TRBD2; V: TRBV10-3; DNA: TGTGCCATCAGTGAGGCGGGAGGGGGATACAATGAGCAGTTCTTC; CDR3: CAISEAGGGYNEQFF
J: TRBJ2-7; size: many; D: TRBD1; V: TRBV27; DNA: TGTGCCAGCAGTTTATTATTTTTGGGACAGGCCTACGAGCAGTACTTC; CDR3: CASSLLFLGQAYEQYF
J: TRBJ2-7; size: -; D: TRBD1; V: TRBV27; DNA: TGTGCCAGCAGTCCGATCTTAATGCAGGGGGCGATTAGGAACGAGCAGTACTTC; CDR3: CASSPILMQGAIRNEQYF
J: TRBJ1-6; size: few; D: -; V: TRBV10-3; DNA: TGTGCCATCAGTTCTTCACCCCGGGCCCAATTTTCACCCCTCCACTTT; CDR3: CAISSSPRAQFSPLHF
J: TRBJ2-7; size: many; D: TRBD1; V: TRBV20-1; DNA: TGCAGTGCTAGGGGCCCGGGACAGGGTGCCTACGAGCAGTACTTC; CDR3: CSARGPGQGAYEQYF
J: TRBJ2-1; size: -; D: TRBD2; V: TRBV29-1; DNA: TGCAGCGTGACCCCTTTACTAGCGGGAGCGGTCAATGAGCAGTTCTTC; CDR3: CSVTPLLAGAVNEQFF
J: TRBJ2-1; size: many; D: TRBD2; V: TRBV6-1; DNA: TGTGCCAGCAGTACAGGACTAGCCTACAATGAGCAGTTCTTC; CDR3: CASSTGLAYNEQFF
J: TRBJ2-2; size: many; D: -; V: TRBV28; DNA: TGTGCCAGCAGTTTAGCGGGCCAGAGAACCGGGGAGCTGTTTTTT; CDR3: CASSLAGQRTGELFF
J: TRBJ2-3; size: many; D: TRBD2; V: TRBV20-1; DNA: TGCAGTGCCAGCGGAGCTAGCGGGAGCTCAGATACGCAGTATTTT; CDR3: CSASGASGSSDTQYF